A selection of T cell receptor beta chains follows, all from one sample in a study of control samples from healthy donors and cancer patients. Repertoires were generated with immunoSEQ multiplex PCR, while TCRdb's copy carries only in-frame clones and drops some. Of 130,000 to 150,000 clones in the sample, about nine tenths were seen once. Sequencing was carried out using blood. These TCRs come from a man younger than 45 in good health. CDR3s include the opening cysteine and the closing phenylalanine or tryptophan. Fields, in order: D gene, clone size, J gene, V gene, CDR3 DNA, CDR3 protein. The D gene is left open where the match is weak. Clone size, where shown, is once, few, many, or a class for clones that have expanded.

D gene: .
clone size: .
J gene: TRBJ2-6
V gene: TRBV5-8
CDR3 DNA: TGTGCCAGCAGTTTACGGTCTGGGGCCAACGTCCTGACTTTC
CDR3 protein: CASSLRSGANVLTF

D gene: .
clone size: .
J gene: TRBJ2-7
V gene: TRBV5-8
CDR3 DNA: TGTGCCAGCAGCTTGGATGTAGGGCCCTACGAGCAGTACTTC
CDR3 protein: CASSLDVGPYEQYF

D gene: TRBD1
clone size: .
J gene: TRBJ1-3
V gene: TRBV28
CDR3 DNA: TGTGCCAGCAGACCCGGGACAGGCTTTGGAAACACCATATATTTT
CDR3 protein: CASRPGTGFGNTIYF

D gene: .
clone size: .
J gene: TRBJ1-6
V gene: TRBV16
CDR3 DNA: TGTGCCAGCAGCCAATCATCCCGGTCACCCCTCCACTTT
CDR3 protein: CASSQSSRSPLHF

D gene: TRBD2
clone size: .
J gene: TRBJ2-1
V gene: TRBV2
CDR3 DNA: TGTGCCAGCCAGTACACTAGCGGGGGGAGGGGTAGCTACAATGAGCAGTTCTTC
CDR3 protein: CASQYTSGGRGSYNEQFF

D gene: TRBD2
clone size: .
J gene: TRBJ2-3
V gene: TRBV2
CDR3 DNA: TGTGCCAGCAGAGCCTCCCCTAGCGGGAGCACAGATACGCAGTATTTT
CDR3 protein: CASRASPSGSTDTQYF

D gene: .
clone size: once
J gene: TRBJ1-5
V gene: TRBV30
CDR3 DNA: TGTGCCTGGAGTGCAGGCCCTAACAATCAGCCCCAGCATTTT
CDR3 protein: CAWSAGPNNQPQHF

D gene: .
clone size: .
J gene: TRBJ1-3
V gene: TRBV7-9
CDR3 DNA: TGTGCCAGCAGTCCCCCCACAGGGTCTGGAAACACCATATATTTT
CDR3 protein: CASSPPTGSGNTIYF

D gene: .
clone size: .
J gene: TRBJ2-1
V gene: TRBV30
CDR3 DNA: TGTGCCTGGAGTATAGGGGTCGAGCAGTTCTTC
CDR3 protein: CAWSIGVEQFF

D gene: .
clone size: .
J gene: TRBJ2-1
V gene: TRBV5-5
CDR3 DNA: TGTGCCAGCAGCCCGTGGTGGAGGCAAAACAATGAGCAGTTCTTC
CDR3 protein: CASSPWWRQNNEQFF

D gene: .
clone size: .
J gene: TRBJ1-4
V gene: TRBV30
CDR3 DNA: TGTGCCTGGAGTACTCAGCAGGCAGCACACGAAAAACTGTTTTTT
CDR3 protein: CAWSTQQAAHEKLFF

D gene: .
clone size: .
J gene: TRBJ1-6
V gene: TRBV19
CDR3 DNA: TGTGCCAGTAGTAGGTCGCCAGGGGATAGCTCACCCCTCCACTTT
CDR3 protein: CASSRSPGDSSPLHF

D gene: .
clone size: .
J gene: TRBJ1-5
V gene: TRBV27
CDR3 DNA: TGTGCCAGCAAATTAGTTTCAAATAGCAATCAGCCCCAGCATTTT
CDR3 protein: CASKLVSNSNQPQHF

D gene: .
clone size: .
J gene: TRBJ1-2
V gene: TRBV6-2/TRBV6-3
CDR3 DNA: TGTGCCAGCAGTTACTCGAGGTCAGTTTATGGCTACACCTTC
CDR3 protein: CASSYSRSVYGYTF

D gene: .
clone size: .
J gene: TRBJ2-1
V gene: TRBV30
CDR3 DNA: TGTGCCTGGAATTCGGGGGAAGGGTGGGATGAGCAGTTCTTC
CDR3 protein: CAWNSGEGWDEQFF

D gene: TRBD2
clone size: .
J gene: TRBJ2-7
V gene: TRBV6-1
CDR3 DNA: TGTGCCAGCAGTGAGGGAAGTGTACGGGGGGCCTACGAGCAGTACTTC
CDR3 protein: CASSEGSVRGAYEQYF

D gene: .
clone size: .
J gene: TRBJ2-7
V gene: TRBV7-8
CDR3 DNA: TGTGCCAGCAGCCCAATCCGCACGCCAAGGTCGCCCGAGCAGTACTTC
CDR3 protein: CASSPIRTPRSPEQYF

D gene: .
clone size: .
J gene: TRBJ2-7
V gene: TRBV5-4
CDR3 DNA: TGTGCCAGCAGCTTGGGCCCCGGGAAACAATACGAGCAGTACTTC
CDR3 protein: CASSLGPGKQYEQYF

D gene: .
clone size: .
J gene: TRBJ2-1
V gene: TRBV21-1
CDR3 DNA: TGTGCCAGCAGCATCGGCGGGAGCCCGCAGTTCTTC
CDR3 protein: CASSIGGSPQFF

D gene: TRBD2
clone size: once
J gene: TRBJ2-1
V gene: TRBV20-1
CDR3 DNA: TGCAGACCGGGACTAGGTCCTCTGGTGTTCTTC
CDR3 protein: CRPGLGPLVFF